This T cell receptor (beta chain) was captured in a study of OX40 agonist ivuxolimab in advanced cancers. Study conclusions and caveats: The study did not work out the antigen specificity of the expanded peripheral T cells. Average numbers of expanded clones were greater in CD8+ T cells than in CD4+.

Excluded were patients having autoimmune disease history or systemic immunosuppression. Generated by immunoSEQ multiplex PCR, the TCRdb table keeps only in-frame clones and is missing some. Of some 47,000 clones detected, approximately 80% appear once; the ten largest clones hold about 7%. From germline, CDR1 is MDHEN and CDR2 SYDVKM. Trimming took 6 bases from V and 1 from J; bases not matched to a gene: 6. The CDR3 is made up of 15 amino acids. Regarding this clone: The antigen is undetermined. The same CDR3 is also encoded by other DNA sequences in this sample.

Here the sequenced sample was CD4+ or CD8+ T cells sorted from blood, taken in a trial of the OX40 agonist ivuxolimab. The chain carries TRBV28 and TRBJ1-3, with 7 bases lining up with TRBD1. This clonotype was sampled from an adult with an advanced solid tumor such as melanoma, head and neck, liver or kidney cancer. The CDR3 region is CASSWGQTSGNTIYF. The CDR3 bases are TGTGCCAGCAGCTGGGGACAGACTTCTGGAAACACCATATATTTT.